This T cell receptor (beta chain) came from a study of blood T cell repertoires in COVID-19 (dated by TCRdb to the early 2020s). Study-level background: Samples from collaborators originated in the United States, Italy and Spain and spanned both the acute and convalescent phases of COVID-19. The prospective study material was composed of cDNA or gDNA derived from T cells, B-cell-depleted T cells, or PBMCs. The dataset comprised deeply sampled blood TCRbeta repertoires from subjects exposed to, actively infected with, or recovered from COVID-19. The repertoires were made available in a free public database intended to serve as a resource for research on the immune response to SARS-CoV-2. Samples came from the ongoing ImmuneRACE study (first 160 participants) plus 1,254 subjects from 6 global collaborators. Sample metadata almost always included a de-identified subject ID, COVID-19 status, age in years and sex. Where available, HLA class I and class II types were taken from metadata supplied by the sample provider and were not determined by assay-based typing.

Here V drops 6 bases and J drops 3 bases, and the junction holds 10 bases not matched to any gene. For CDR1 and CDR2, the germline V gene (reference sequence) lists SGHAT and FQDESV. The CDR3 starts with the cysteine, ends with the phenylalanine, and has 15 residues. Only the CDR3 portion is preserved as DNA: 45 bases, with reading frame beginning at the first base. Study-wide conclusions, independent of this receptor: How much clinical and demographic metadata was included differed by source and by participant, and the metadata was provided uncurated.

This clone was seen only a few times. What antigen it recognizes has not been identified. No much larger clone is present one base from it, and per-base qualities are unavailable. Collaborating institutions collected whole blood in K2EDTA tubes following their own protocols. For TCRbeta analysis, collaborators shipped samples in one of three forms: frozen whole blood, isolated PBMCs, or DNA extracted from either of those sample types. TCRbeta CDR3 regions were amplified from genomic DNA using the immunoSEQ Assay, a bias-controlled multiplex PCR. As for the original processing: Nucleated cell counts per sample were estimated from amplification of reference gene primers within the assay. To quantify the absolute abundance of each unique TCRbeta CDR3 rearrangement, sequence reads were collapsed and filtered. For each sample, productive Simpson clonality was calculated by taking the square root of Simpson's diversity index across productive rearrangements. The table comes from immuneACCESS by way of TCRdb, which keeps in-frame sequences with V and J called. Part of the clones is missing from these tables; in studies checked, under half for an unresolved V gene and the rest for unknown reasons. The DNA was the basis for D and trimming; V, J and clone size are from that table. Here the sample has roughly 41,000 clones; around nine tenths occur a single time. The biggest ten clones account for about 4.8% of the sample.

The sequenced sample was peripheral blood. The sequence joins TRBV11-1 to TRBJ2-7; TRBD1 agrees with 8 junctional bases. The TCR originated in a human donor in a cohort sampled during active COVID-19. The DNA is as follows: TGTGCCAGCAGTCCCCCCGGGACAGGATTCTACGAGCAGTACTTC. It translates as CASSPPGTGFYEQYF.